This passage covers 26 T cell receptor beta chains from one sample sequenced in a study of blood T cell repertoires in COVID-19. The table came from immunoSEQ multiplex PCR; TCRdb's copy has only in-frame clones and leaves some out. The table has some 240,000 clones, around 89% seen once. The material sequenced was peripheral blood. Receptors were obtained from a woman in her sixties or seventies with COVID-19, enrolled during active disease.

The rearrangement links TRBV7-2 to TRBJ1-5; D call uncertain. Looked up from germline, CDR1 is SGHTA and CDR2 is FQGNSA. The CDR3 runs 14 residues. Trimming pared 1 base from V and 7 bases from J, leaving 11 bases between. The CDR3 sequence is CASSLGIGEQPQHF. DNA for the CDR3: TGTGCCAGCAGCTTAGGTATCGGGGAACAGCCCCAGCATTTT.

The rearrangement uses TRBV6-2 or TRBV6-3 and TRBJ1-5; tentative D call: TRBD1 (5 bases). Germline-derived CDR1 and CDR2 are MNHEY and SVGEGT. The CDR3 is 17 amino acids. Trimming cost V 0 bases and J 0 bases, with 12 bases left between them. The CDR3 DNA sequence: TGTGCCAGCAGTTACTCGGTTTCGCAGGGTAGCAATCAGCCCCAGCATTTT. Translating gives CASSYSVSQGSNQPQHF.

This chain joins TRBV19 and TRBJ2-1; D may be TRBD2 (6 bases). The CDR3 is 17 residues long. Trimming left V 5 bases short and J 6 bases short, with 23 bases between. The germline V gene has CDR1 LNHDA and CDR2 SQIVND (reference sequence). In nucleotides, the CDR3 is TGTGCCAGTAGTCCTCCTCGTCGGGGAGGTGGAGGCAATGAGCAGTTCTTC. Its translation is CASSPPRRGGGGNEQFF.

This chain uses TRBV7-2 with TRBJ2-7; possibly TRBD1 for D (5 bases). The CDR3 has 12 amino acids. V gave up 2 bases and J gave up 6 bases, with 8 bases separating them. Germline V CDR1 and CDR2: SGHTA, FQGNSA. CDR3 in amino acids: CASSLFGAEQYF. CDR3 coding DNA: TGTGCCAGCAGCTTATTTGGGGCCGAGCAGTACTTC.

The chain uses TRBV27 and TRBJ2-7; 13 bases are a match to TRBD2. Unmatched junction bases numbered 7, after V lost 2 bases and J lost 3 bases. Germline V CDR1 and CDR2: MNHEY, SMNVEV (reference sequence). This CDR3 has 17 amino acids. DNA for the CDR3: TGTGCCAGCAGTTTACGATGGACTAGCGGGGGCTTCTACGAGCAGTACTTC. It yields the protein CASSLRWTSGGFYEQYF.

The J gene is TRBJ2-1, the V gene TRBV4-1; possible D gene TRBD1, 6 bases. Germline CDR1 and CDR2: MGHRA and YSYEKL. CDR3 size: 16 residues. V was pared by 8 bases and J by 0 bases, with 17 bases between. The CDR3 sequence: CASGNGRTDSYNEQFF. The CDR3 region has the DNA TGCGCCAGCGGTAACGGCAGGACAGACTCCTACAATGAGCAGTTCTTC.

The CDR3 DNA sequence: TGTGCCTATCCGAGACAGGGCTTCTATGGCTACACCTTC. Encoded protein: CAYPRQGFYGYTF. The gene calls are TRBV30 and TRBJ1-2; 7 bases agree with TRBD1. Germline values: CDR1 GTSNPN, CDR2 SVGIG (reference sequence). The CDR3 spans 13 residues. J gave up 4 bases and V 7 bases, and 9 bases lay outside the gene matches.

This chain links TRBV28 with TRBJ2-1; D not resolved. Germline V gives CDR1 MDHEN, CDR2 SYDVKM. The CDR3 covers 16 residues. Between the trimmed V and J ends, which lost 8 bases and 0 bases, there was a span of 17 bases. The CDR3 sequence is CASSRVLGVSYNEQFF. CDR3 coding DNA: TGTGCCAGCTCCCGGGTACTCGGAGTCTCCTACAATGAGCAGTTCTTC.

The chain carries TRBV5-6 and TRBJ2-7, with D uncertain. The germline gives CDR1 SGHDT, CDR2 YYEEEE. This CDR3 region has 16 residues. Trimming took 2 bases from V and 1 from J, leaving 16 bases between them. The CDR3 DNA is TGTGCCAGCAGCTTTCTTGTAACGCGAAGTTCCTACGAGCAGTACTTC. This sequence encodes CASSFLVTRSSYEQYF.

The chain links TRBV9 to TRBJ1-1; D is uncertain. The germline V and J ends were trimmed by 4 bases and 1 base, with 14 bases remaining between them. The CDR3 spans 15 residues. The germline gives CDR1 SGDLS, CDR2 YYNGEE. CDR3 protein: CASSPYEGRNTEAFF. The CDR3, as DNA: TGTGCCAGCAGCCCCTACGAAGGGAGGAACACTGAAGCTTTCTTT. Combining the CDR3 with reference TRBV9 and TRBJ1-1 gives the whole variable domain DSGVTQTPKHLITATGQRVTLRCSPRSGDLSVYWYQQSLDQGLQFLIQYYNGEERAKGNILERFSAQQFPDLHSELNLSSLELGDSALYFCASSPYEGRNTEAFFGQGTRLTVV.

The chain employs TRBV27 and TRBJ1-6; no definite D call. This CDR3 contains 16 residues. V was cut by 5 bases and J by 0 bases, with 11 bases left in between. Germline CDR1 is MNHEY and CDR2 is SMNVEV (reference sequence). CDR3 loop: CASSLRGLSYNSPLHF. The CDR3 DNA sequence: TGTGCCAGCAGTCTTAGAGGGCTCTCCTATAATTCACCCCTCCACTTT.

This clone came up once. J is TRBJ1-2 and V is TRBV19; D not resolved. The CDR3 is 16 residues long. V lost 1 base, J lost 4 bases, and 16 bases lay in between. Germline CDR1 LNHDA, CDR2 SQIVND (reference sequence). CDR3 region: CASSIVGGLFPYGYTF. CDR3 DNA: TGTGCCAGTAGTATAGTCGGCGGACTTTTCCCCTATGGCTACACCTTC.

The V gene is TRBV4-3, the J gene TRBJ1-1; D gene ambiguous. This CDR3 region has 15 residues. V was trimmed by 0 bases and J by 2 bases, leaving 10 bases between them. CDR1 is LGHNA and CDR2 is YSLEER in the germline V gene. This CDR3 reads CASSQEWAINTEAFF. The CDR3 nucleotides read TGCGCCAGCAGCCAAGAATGGGCCATCAACACTGAAGCTTTCTTT.

Here the CDR3 DNA reads TGTGTTTCTTCGGGGGTGGGCTATGGCTACACCTTC. It specifies CVSSGVGYGYTF. V gene TRBV9 combines with J gene TRBJ1-2; perhaps TRBD1 as D (5 bases). The CDR3 contains 12 residues. Germline V gene lookup returns CDR1 SGDLS and CDR2 YYNGEE.

For the CDR3, the DNA is TGTGCCAGCAGCCGAGGACAGGGGGCGGTTCAGCCCCAGCATTTT. Its translation is CASSRGQGAVQPQHF. This chain uses TRBV6-1 with TRBJ1-5; 11 nucleotides line up with TRBD1. The CDR3 is made up of 15 amino acids. Trimming at V came to 6 bases and at J to 6 bases, leaving 7 bases not matched to a gene. Germline-derived CDR1 and CDR2 are MNHNS and SASEGT.

V and J are TRBV6-1 and TRBJ1-2, with TRBD1 as a possible D gene (5 bases). Germline CDR1 MNHNS, CDR2 SASEGT. This CDR3 has 13 amino acids. V lost 1 base, J lost 6 bases, and 9 bases lay in between. The DNA for the CDR3 is TGTGCCAGCAGTGAAGGCAGGGAGGATGGCTACACCTTC. Its translation is CASSEGREDGYTF.

The V call is TRBV9, the J call TRBJ2-2; the match to TRBD2 covers 8 bases. The ends lost 0 bases at V and 1 base at J; junction bases unmatched: 2. Germline V gives CDR1 SGDLS, CDR2 YYNGEE. The CDR3 is made up of 16 amino acids. CDR3 region: CASSVATSENTGELFF. The CDR3 nucleotides are TGTGCCAGCAGCGTAGCGACTAGCGAGAACACCGGGGAGCTGTTTTTT.

This chain links TRBV10-3 with TRBJ2-1; D is perhaps TRBD2 (5 bases). The CDR3 loop spans 16 amino acids. Deletions cut 3 bases from V and 0 bases from J, with 12 bases between. Germline V lookup: CDR1 ENHRY, CDR2 SYGVKD. CDR3 DNA: TGTGCCATCAGTGAACCTAGTACTAGCTCCTACAATGAGCAGTTCTTC. Translating it yields CAISEPSTSSYNEQFF.

This clone came up once. This chain links TRBV7-8 with TRBJ1-1; possible D gene TRBD1, 5 bases. This CDR3 has 13 residues. Per the germline V gene, CDR1 is SGHVS and CDR2 is FQNEAQ. The V gene lost 1 base and the J gene lost 10 bases, with 13 bases spanning the gap. CDR3 sequence reads: CASSLEGGEGAFF. The CDR3 DNA reads TGTGCCAGCAGCTTAGAAGGAGGGGAAGGAGCTTTCTTT. Complete variable domain (other parts from reference TRBV7-8 and TRBJ1-1): GAGVSQSPRYKVAKRGQDVALRCDPISGHVSLFWYQQALGQGPEFLTYFQNEAQLDKSGLPSDRFFAERPEGSVSTLKIQRTQQEDSAVYLCASSLEGGEGAFFGQGTRLTVV.

V gene TRBV7-7 combines with J gene TRBJ2-5, with 12 bases aligning to TRBD1. CDR1 is SSHAT and CDR2 is FNYEAQ in the germline V gene (reference sequence). This CDR3 comprises 18 residues. Trimming removed 1 base from V and 4 bases from J; junction bases left unmatched: 10. The CDR3 DNA is TGTGCCAGCAGCTTAGGTGGGACAGGGGGCTCTTTAGGAGAGACCCAGTACTTC. It codes for CASSLGGTGGSLGETQYF. Filled out from reference TRBV7-7 and TRBJ2-5, the complete variable domain reads GAGVSQSPRYKVTKRGQDVTLRCDPISSHATLYWYQQALGQGPEFLTYFNYEAQPDKSGLPSDRFSAERPEGSISTLTIQRTEQRDSAMYRCASSLGGTGGSLGETQYFGPGTRLLVL.

V and J are TRBV5-4 and TRBJ2-1; a weak D match, TRBD1 (5 bases). Germline-derived CDR1 and CDR2 are SGHNT and YYREEE (reference sequence). The V end lost 4 bases, the J end lost 7 bases, and 9 bases lay between the germline ends. This CDR3 is built from 12 residues. In nucleotides, the CDR3 is TGTGCCAGCAGCCCCACAGGAAATGAGCAGTTCTTC. Encoded protein: CASSPTGNEQFF.

The chain uses TRBV11-2 and TRBJ2-1; 10 bases agree with TRBD2. This CDR3 comprises 15 residues. Germline V gene sequence: CDR1 SGHAT, CDR2 FQNNGV. V was pared by 2 bases and J by 9 bases, with 7 bases of the junction left unmatched. As DNA, the CDR3 is TGTGCCAGCAGCTTACGCCTAGCGGGGGTTGGTGAGCAGTTCTTC. Translating it yields CASSLRLAGVGEQFF.

V and J are TRBV5-1 and TRBJ2-3; TRBD1 matches 9 bases. The CDR3 loop spans 14 amino acids. Trimming cost V 8 bases and J 7 bases; bases outside gene matches: 11. Germline CDR1 and CDR2: SGHRS and YFSETQ. The CDR3 DNA sequence: TGCGCCAGTAAGACTACAGGGGGCCTAAATACGCAGTATTTT. The encoded protein is CASKTTGGLNTQYF.

The chain recombines TRBV4-2 with TRBJ2-2, with D possibly matching TRBD2 (5 bases). Per the germline V gene, CDR1 is LGHNA and CDR2 is YNFKEQ. The CDR3 has 17 amino acids. The ends were cut back, 1 base at V and 0 bases at J, with 12 bases in the middle. The CDR3 nucleotides are TGTGCCAGCAGCCAAGGCCGTACCGGGGCGAACACCGGGGAGCTGTTTTTT. It codes for CASSQGRTGANTGELFF.

This sequence joins TRBV9 and TRBJ1-2, with D possibly matching TRBD1 (5 bases). Trimming left V 1 base short and J 7 bases short, with 8 bases between. Per germline, CDR1 SGDLS and CDR2 YYNGEE. There are 12 residues in the CDR3. CDR3 region: CASSVYQGGYTF. For the CDR3, the DNA is TGTGCCAGCAGCGTATACCAGGGTGGCTACACCTTC.

This chain uses TRBV10-3 with TRBJ2-1, with TRBD2 matching 8 bases. The germline gives CDR1 ENHRY, CDR2 SYGVKD. Losses at the gene ends were 0 bases for V and 5 bases for J; bases not matched to a gene: 9. CDR3 size: 17 residues. The CDR3 nucleotides are TGTGCCATCAGTGAGTCGGATGCGGGGGGATTCCACAATGAGCAGTTCTTC. Translation gives CAISESDAGGFHNEQFF.